Only a few counts were recorded for the clone carrying this T cell receptor beta chain. Its cognate antigen is unknown. The CDR3 spans 16 residues. The J segment lost 6 bases and the V segment lost 4 bases, leaving 8 bases of the junction unmatched. Germline CDR1 reads LNHDA; CDR2 reads SQIVND (reference sequence). Libraries were prepared by immunoSEQ multiplex PCR; TCRdb keeps only in-frame clonotypes and omits some of them. The profile covers 90,000 to 120,000 clones, with 87% appearing a single time and approximately 4.3% taken by the ten largest. The sample comes from a study of T cell responses to AZD1222 COVID-19 vaccine. On the study more broadly: Combined were second doses at about 4 or about 12 weeks.

Points from the study as a whole: Unmutated variant regions reportedly attract nearly half of all spike-specific TCRs. Seropositive AZD1222 recipients at baseline numbered only five or six.

The sample was peripheral blood, taken on day 0 of AZD1222 vaccination. The source of this sequence is an adult in good health. The chain links TRBV19 to TRBJ1-6; 8 positions agree with TRBD1. For the CDR3, the DNA is TGTGCCAGTAGTAGCGTCGGACAGGGCTTTAATTCACCCCTCCACTTT. Translation: CASSSVGQGFNSPLHF.